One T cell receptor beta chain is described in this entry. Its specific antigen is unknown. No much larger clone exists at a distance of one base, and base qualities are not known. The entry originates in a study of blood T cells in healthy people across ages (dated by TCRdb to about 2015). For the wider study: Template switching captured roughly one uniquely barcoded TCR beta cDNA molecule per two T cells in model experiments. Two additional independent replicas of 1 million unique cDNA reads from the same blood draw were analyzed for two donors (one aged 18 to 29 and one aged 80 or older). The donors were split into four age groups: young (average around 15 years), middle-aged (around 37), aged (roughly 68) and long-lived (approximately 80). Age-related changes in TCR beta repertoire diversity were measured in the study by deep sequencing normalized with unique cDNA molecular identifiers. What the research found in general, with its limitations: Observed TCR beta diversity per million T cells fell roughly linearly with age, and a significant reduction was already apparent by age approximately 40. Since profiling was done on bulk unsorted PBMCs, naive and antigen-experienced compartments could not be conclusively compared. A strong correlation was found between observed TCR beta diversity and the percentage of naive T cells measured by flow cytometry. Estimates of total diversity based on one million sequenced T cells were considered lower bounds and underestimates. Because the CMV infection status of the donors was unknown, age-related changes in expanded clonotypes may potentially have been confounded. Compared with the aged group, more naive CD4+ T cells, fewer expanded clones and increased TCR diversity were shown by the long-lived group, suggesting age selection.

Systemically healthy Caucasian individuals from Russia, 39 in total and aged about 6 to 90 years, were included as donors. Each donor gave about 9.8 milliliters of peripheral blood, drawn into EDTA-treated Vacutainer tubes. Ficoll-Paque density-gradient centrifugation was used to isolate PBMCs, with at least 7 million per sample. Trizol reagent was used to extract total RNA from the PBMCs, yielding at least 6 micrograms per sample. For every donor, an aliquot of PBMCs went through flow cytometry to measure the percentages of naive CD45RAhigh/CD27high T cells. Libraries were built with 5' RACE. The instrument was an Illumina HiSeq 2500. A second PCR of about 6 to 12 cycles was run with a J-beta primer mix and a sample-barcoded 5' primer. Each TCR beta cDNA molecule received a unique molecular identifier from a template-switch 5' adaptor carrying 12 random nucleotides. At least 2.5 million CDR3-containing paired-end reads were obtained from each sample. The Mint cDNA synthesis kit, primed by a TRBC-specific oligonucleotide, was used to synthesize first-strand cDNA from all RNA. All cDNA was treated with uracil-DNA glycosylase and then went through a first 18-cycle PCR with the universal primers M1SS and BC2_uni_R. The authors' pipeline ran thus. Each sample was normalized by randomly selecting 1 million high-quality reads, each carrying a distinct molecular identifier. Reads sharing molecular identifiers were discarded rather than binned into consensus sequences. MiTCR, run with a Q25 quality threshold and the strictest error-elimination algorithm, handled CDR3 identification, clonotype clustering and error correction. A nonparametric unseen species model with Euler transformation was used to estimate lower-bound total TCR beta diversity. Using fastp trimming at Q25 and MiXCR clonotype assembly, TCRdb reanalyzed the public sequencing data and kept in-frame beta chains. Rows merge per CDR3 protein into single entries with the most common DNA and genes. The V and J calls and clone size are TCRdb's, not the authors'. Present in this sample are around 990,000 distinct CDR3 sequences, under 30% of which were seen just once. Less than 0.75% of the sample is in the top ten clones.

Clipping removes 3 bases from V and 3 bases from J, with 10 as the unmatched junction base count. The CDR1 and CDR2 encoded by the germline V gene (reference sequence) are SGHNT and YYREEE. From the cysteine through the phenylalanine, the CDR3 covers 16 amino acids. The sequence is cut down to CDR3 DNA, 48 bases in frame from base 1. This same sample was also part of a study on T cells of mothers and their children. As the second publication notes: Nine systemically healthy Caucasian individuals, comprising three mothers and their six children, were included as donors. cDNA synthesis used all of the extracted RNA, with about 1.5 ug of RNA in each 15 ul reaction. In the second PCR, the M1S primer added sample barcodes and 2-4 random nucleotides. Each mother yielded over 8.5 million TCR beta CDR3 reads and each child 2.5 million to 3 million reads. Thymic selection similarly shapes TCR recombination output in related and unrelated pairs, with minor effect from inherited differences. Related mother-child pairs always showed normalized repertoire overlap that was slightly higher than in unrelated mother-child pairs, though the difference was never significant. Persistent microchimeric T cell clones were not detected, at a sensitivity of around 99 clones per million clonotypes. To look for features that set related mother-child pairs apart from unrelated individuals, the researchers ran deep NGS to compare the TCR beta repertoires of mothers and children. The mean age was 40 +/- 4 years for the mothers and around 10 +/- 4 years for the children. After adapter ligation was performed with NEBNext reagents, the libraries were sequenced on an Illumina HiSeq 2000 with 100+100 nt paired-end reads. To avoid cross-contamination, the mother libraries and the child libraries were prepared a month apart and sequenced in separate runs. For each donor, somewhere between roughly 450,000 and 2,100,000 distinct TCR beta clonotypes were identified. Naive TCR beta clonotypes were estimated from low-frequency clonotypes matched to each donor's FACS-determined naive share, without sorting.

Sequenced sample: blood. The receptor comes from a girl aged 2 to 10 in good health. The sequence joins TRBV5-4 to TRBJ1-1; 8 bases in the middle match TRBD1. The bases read TGTGCCAGCAGCTATACCAGGACAGGGCACGACACTGAAGCTTTCTTT. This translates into CASSYTRTGHDTEAFF.